The T cell receptor beta chain under discussion was sequenced for a study of blood T cell repertoires in COVID-19. Participant-reported clinical history was the basis for cohort assignment. Produced via immunoSEQ multiplex PCR; TCRdb's table is partial and in-frame only. This table holds around 230,000 clones, approximately 80% found once. V shed 5 bases, J shed 8 bases, and the junction held 13 bases outside the gene matches. CDR3 length: 16 residues. Germline V lookup: CDR1 MDHEN, CDR2 SYDVKM. Sequenced input: PBMCs or T cells enriched from blood (not recorded which). The J gene is TRBJ1-4, the V gene TRBV28; 8 nucleotides line up with TRBD1. This TCR was sampled from a man aged 35-49 years who had recovered from COVID-19. CDR3 protein: CASSLPEQGVYEKLFF. The CDR3, as DNA: TGTGCCAGCAGTCTCCCTGAACAGGGGGTATACGAAAAACTGTTTTTT.